The present TCR beta chain was sequenced within a study of identical twins. This clonotype was seen many times. The V end lost 0 bases, the J end lost 2 bases, and 10 bases lay between the germline ends. This CDR3 is built from 15 residues. Germline CDR1 is SGHRS and CDR2 is YFSETQ. Each CDR3 protein is one row after TCRdb ran MiXCR on the 5' RACE reads. The sample holds about 520,000 distinct CDR3 sequences, less than 25% seen once. This same sample was also part of a study on T cells expressing NK-cell markers.

The receptor was derived from a woman aged 18-30 years in good health. The genes are TRBV5-1 and TRBJ2-3; no reliable D call. The sequenced sample consisted of CD4+ T cells sorted from blood. The CDR3 region has the DNA TGCGCCAGCAGCTTGGGGCGCGGTCACACAGATACGCAGTATTTT. Translated, it gives CASSLGRGHTDTQYF.